A single sample gave rise to the 32 T cell receptor beta chains below, sequenced in a study of cytomegalovirus exposure and HLA in healthy donors. 13 Jbeta primers and 60 Vbeta primers were used for the PCR. Clones were sequenced by immunoSEQ multiplex PCR, and TCRdb holds only the in-frame ones, with some missing. This sample's table reports about 130,000 clones. The sample comprised PBMCs. These receptors all come from a man aged 18 to 30 in good health and CMV-seronegative.

As concerns this clone: One end of the junction varies from germline; a read error may be responsible. The chain couples TRBV6-5 to TRBJ2-2, with D tentatively TRBD2 (7 bases). The CDR3 loop spans 16 amino acids. CDR1 and CDR2 (germline): MNHEY, SVGAGI. The CDR3 DNA is TGTGCCAGCAGTTACGATGTTGGGGGGGACACCGGGGAGCCGTTTTTT. Protein: CASSYDVGGDTGEPFF.

The chain is built from TRBV11-2 and TRBJ1-4; 9 nucleotides match TRBD1. CDR1 is SGHAT and CDR2 is FQNNGV in the germline V gene. Trimming took 6 bases from V and 6 from J; bases not matched to a gene: 5. The CDR3 covers 14 residues. The CDR3 sequence is CASSQDRGYEKLFF. CDR3 nucleotide sequence: TGTGCCAGCAGTCAAGACAGGGGGTATGAAAAACTGTTTTTT.

V is TRBV6-5 and J is TRBJ1-6, with no clear D. The CDR3 covers 15 residues. V was cut by 4 bases and J by 7 bases, with 14 bases left in between. CDR1 is MNHEY, CDR2 SVGAGI, per germline. The CDR3 sequence is CASSSRRRPNSPLHF. The CDR3 nucleotides are TGTGCCAGCAGTTCGAGGAGACGGCCGAATTCACCCCTCCACTTT.

V and J are TRBV5-5 and TRBJ2-5; 15 bases line up with TRBD2. This CDR3 region has 18 residues. Germline loops: CDR1 SGHKS, CDR2 YYEKEE (reference sequence). The V segment lost 0 bases and the J segment 6 bases; nucleotides outside the gene matches: 9. The CDR3 sequence is CASSLVAGLAGGPKTQYF. As DNA, the CDR3 is TGTGCCAGCAGCTTGGTAGCGGGACTAGCGGGAGGACCCAAGACCCAGTACTTC. Full variable domain (missing parts from reference TRBV5-5 and TRBJ2-5): DAGVTQSPTHLIKTRGQQVTLRCSPISGHKSVSWYQQVLGQGPQFIFQYYEKEERGRGNFPDRFSARQFPNYSSELNVNALLLGDSALYLCASSLVAGLAGGPKTQYFGPGTRLLVL.

The chain links TRBV30 to TRBJ2-2; 7 bases are shared with TRBD1. Germline assignment: CDR1 GTSNPN and CDR2 SVGIG (reference sequence). This CDR3 has 12 residues. The CDR3 here is CAWDSNTGELFF. The CDR3 region has the DNA TGTGCTTGGGACAGCAACACCGGGGAGCTGTTTTTT.

This chain uses TRBV10-1 with TRBJ1-5; 7 nucleotides line up with TRBD1. The CDR3 length is 16 residues. Germline V gives CDR1 WNHNN, CDR2 SYGVQD (reference sequence). Trimming took 4 bases from V and 2 from J; bases not matched to a gene: 8. The CDR3 here is CASSGKDRTRNQPQHF. DNA of the CDR3: TGCGCCAGCAGTGGAAAGGACAGGACCCGCAATCAGCCCCAGCATTTT.

This chain uses TRBV27 with TRBJ1-4, with 7 bases aligning to TRBD1. CDR1 is MNHEY, CDR2 SMNVEV, per germline (reference sequence). The V segment lost 5 bases and the J segment 6 bases; nucleotides outside the gene matches: 18. This CDR3 has 18 residues. Written as DNA, the CDR3 is TGTGCCAGCAGTCCCGACCCAGCCGACAGGGCTGGGGATGAAAAACTGTTTTTT. Its protein product is CASSPDPADRAGDEKLFF.

The chain combines TRBV6-5 with TRBJ2-3; a possible D gene is TRBD2 (6 bases). The CDR3 contains 15 residues. Germline V lookup: CDR1 MNHEY, CDR2 SVGAGI. V lost 0 bases to trimming and J lost 2 bases, with 9 bases between them. CDR3 DNA: TGTGCCAGCAGTTACTCGGGACTTATCACAGATACGCAGTATTTT. Translating it yields CASSYSGLITDTQYF.

This rearrangement joins TRBV18 to TRBJ1-2; 7 bases fit TRBD1. The CDR3 consists of 12 residues. Germline CDR1 KGHSH, CDR2 LQKENI. V lost 7 bases, J lost 8 bases, and 7 bases stayed unmatched. CDR3 DNA sequence: TGTGCCAGCTACGATCAGGGGGAAGGCTACACCTTC. Translating it yields CASYDQGEGYTF.

V gene TRBV5-1 combines with J gene TRBJ2-1, with 15 bases lining up with TRBD2. Germline trimming cut 4 bases from V and 6 bases from J; bases unmatched to any gene: 2. The CDR3 runs 15 residues. Germline assignment: CDR1 SGHRS and CDR2 YFSETQ. CDR3 sequence reads: CASSRTSGGANEQFF. CDR3 nucleotides: TGCGCCAGCAGCCGGACTAGCGGGGGGGCCAATGAGCAGTTCTTC.

The chain employs TRBV2 and TRBJ2-3; D not certain. CDR3 length: 12 residues. Trimming cost V 8 bases and J 3 bases, with 9 bases left between them. From germline, CDR1 is SNHLY and CDR2 FYNNEI. The CDR3 loop reads CASRQRTDTQYF. The CDR3 DNA sequence: TGTGCCAGCCGACAAAGGACAGATACGCAGTATTTT.

This chain uses TRBV27 with TRBJ1-1; no firm D call. Trimming cost V 2 bases and J 1 base, with 5 bases left between them. In germline, CDR1 is MNHEY, CDR2 SMNVEV (reference sequence). CDR3 size: 13 residues. CDR3 sequence: CASSLMANTEAFF. The CDR3 DNA is TGTGCCAGCAGTTTAATGGCGAACACTGAAGCTTTCTTT.

This chain uses TRBV6-5 with TRBJ2-5; D is unresolved. V was clipped by 6 bases and J by 8 bases, with 10 bases between them. The CDR3 length is 11 residues. The V gene's germline CDR1 is MNHEY and CDR2 SVGAGI. In DNA form, the CDR3 reads TGTGCCAGCAGCCCTGGGCCTACCCAGTACTTC. Protein sequence: CASSPGPTQYF.

The chain uses TRBV25-1 and TRBJ2-2, with a weak D call TRBD2 (6 bases). The CDR3 runs 12 residues. Germline CDR1 is MGHDK and CDR2 is SYGVNS. Trimming took 7 bases from V and 6 from J, leaving 9 bases between them. The DNA for the CDR3 is TGTGCCAGCAATCGGGGGTCCGGGGAGCTGTTTTTT. It translates to CASNRGSGELFF.

The CDR3 sequence is CASSVALATNTIYF. The CDR3 coding sequence is TGTGCCAGCAGCGTAGCTTTGGCCACAAACACCATATATTTT. This chain uses TRBV9 with TRBJ1-3; D is ambiguous. Germline V gene sequence: CDR1 SGDLS, CDR2 YYNGEE. The V gene lost 0 bases and the J gene lost 6 bases, with 10 bases spanning the gap. The CDR3 is 14 amino acids.

This rearrangement joins TRBV28 to TRBJ1-3; D is undetermined. Trimming took off 8 bases at V and 3 bases at J, with 11 bases between the two ends. This CDR3 is built from 13 residues. Germline CDR1 reads MDHEN; CDR2 reads SYDVKM. The CDR3 bases are TGTGCCAGCTATAACCAGAATGGAAACACCATATATTTT. This codes for CASYNQNGNTIYF.

The genes are TRBV2 and TRBJ2-7, with TRBD1 matching 7 bases. This CDR3 has 14 residues. The V and J ends lost 7 bases and 0 bases, in that order; junction bases with no gene match: 6. Germline CDR1 and CDR2: SNHLY and FYNNEI. The CDR3 DNA is TGTGCCAGCACTTTGGGACAGTCCTCCTACGAGCAGTACTTC. This translates into CASTLGQSSYEQYF.

The V gene is TRBV6-1, the J gene TRBJ1-4, with TRBD1 identical over 7 bases. Germline V gene sequence: CDR1 MNHNS, CDR2 SASEGT. Losses at the gene ends were 9 bases for V and 7 bases for J; bases not matched to a gene: 8. The CDR3 spans 13 residues. The chain's CDR3 is CASIDRVSEKLFF. The CDR3 DNA is TGTGCCAGTATTGACAGGGTTTCTGAAAAACTGTTTTTT.

J is TRBJ1-2 and V is TRBV6-1, with a tentative D call TRBD1 (5 bases). This CDR3 has 13 residues. Per the germline V gene, CDR1 is MNHNS and CDR2 is SASEGT. V was pared by 6 bases and J by 7 bases, with 15 bases between. CDR3 bases: TGTGCCAGCAGGGGGATGGGGGGAAGTGGCTACACCTTC. Its translation: CASRGMGGSGYTF.

This chain uses TRBV9 with TRBJ2-3; a possible D gene is TRBD1 (6 bases). The CDR3 consists of 13 residues. Germline-derived CDR1 and CDR2 are SGDLS and YYNGEE. With 4 bases removed from V and 6 bases from J, the gap between germline ends came to 12 bases. CDR3 nucleotides: TGTGCCAGCAGCCCAAGGGGGTCCGATACGCAGTATTTT. Protein product: CASSPRGSDTQYF.

A note on this clone: One junction end does not reproduce the germline sequence, and a read error may be involved. Other nucleotide sequences in the sample specify the same CDR3. The V gene is TRBV6-1, the J gene TRBJ1-6; tentative D call: TRBD1 (5 bases). The CDR3 loop spans 15 amino acids. The germline gives CDR1 MNHNS, CDR2 SASEGT. CDR3 in amino acids: CASSEALDRYSPLHF. Written as DNA, the CDR3 is TGTGCCAGCAGCGAAGCGCTTGACAGATATTCACCCCTCCACTTT.

The rearrangement uses TRBV5-6 and TRBJ1-3; 7 nucleotides agree with TRBD1. CDR1 and CDR2 (germline): SGHDT, YYEEEE. The CDR3 covers 17 residues. V shed 3 bases and J 0 bases; nucleotides not matched to a gene: 9. In DNA form, the CDR3 reads TGTGCCAGCAGCTCCGTGGGCAGGGGGACCTCTGGAAACACCATATATTTT. This encodes CASSSVGRGTSGNTIYF.

The CDR3 region has the DNA TGTGCCAGCAGCTTAGTGGGCGAGGGGACGGGGGACACTGAAGCTTTCTTT. Translated, it gives CASSLVGEGTGDTEAFF. This chain links TRBV7-9 with TRBJ1-1; a weak D match, TRBD1 (5 bases). Trimming took 1 base from V and 3 from J, leaving 18 bases between them. The CDR3 consists of 17 residues. Germline V lookup: CDR1 SEHNR, CDR2 FQNEAQ (reference sequence).

V gene TRBV28 combines with J gene TRBJ1-5; D is possibly TRBD1 (5 bases). This CDR3 is built from 16 residues. The germline CDR1 and CDR2 sequences are MDHEN and SYDVKM. Trimming cost V 9 bases and J 5 bases, with 23 bases left between them. The CDR3 region is CARPQGYTDGDQPQHF. The CDR3 DNA follows: TGTGCCAGGCCCCAGGGTTATACCGATGGGGATCAGCCCCAGCATTTT.

The chain has TRBV13 and TRBJ2-2, with D possibly matching TRBD2 (6 bases). The ends were cut back, 4 bases at V and 7 bases at J, with 16 bases in the middle. The CDR3 has 15 amino acids. From germline, CDR1 is PRHDT and CDR2 FYEKMQ (reference sequence). CDR3 in DNA: TGTGCCAGCAGCTCCCCAGTGGAGGGTGGCGGGGAGCTGTTTTTT. It translates to CASSSPVEGGGELFF.

The V gene is TRBV29-1, the J gene TRBJ2-7; 8 nucleotides align to TRBD2. Germline CDR1 is SQVTM and CDR2 is ANQGSEA. V shed 7 bases, J shed 5 bases, and the junction held 13 bases outside the gene matches. This CDR3 has 14 amino acids. CDR3 DNA sequence: TGCAGCGCAATCGGAGACCTACTAGCGGACGAGCAGTACTTC. Amino acid sequence: CSAIGDLLADEQYF.

The J gene is TRBJ1-2, the V gene TRBV10-3; 9 bases align to TRBD1. This CDR3 comprises 13 residues. Trimming removed 6 bases from V and 7 bases from J; junction bases left unmatched: 6. Per the germline V gene, CDR1 is ENHRY and CDR2 is SYGVKD. The CDR3 DNA reads TGTGCCATCAGGAGGGACAGGGCCGTTGGCTACACCTTC. As protein: CAIRRDRAVGYTF.

The gene calls are TRBV6-1 and TRBJ2-1; a weak D match, TRBD1 (5 bases). V was pared by 4 bases and J by 0 bases, with 16 bases between. The CDR3 sequence is 17 residues long. From germline, CDR1 is MNHNS and CDR2 SASEGT. CDR3 in amino acids: CASSGGWADLSYNEQFF. The CDR3 region has the DNA TGTGCCAGCAGTGGGGGCTGGGCGGACCTCTCCTACAATGAGCAGTTCTTC.

This chain uses TRBV29-1 with TRBJ1-3; a possible D gene is TRBD1 (6 bases). V was shortened by 0 bases and J by 4 bases, with 16 bases between the two germline ends. The CDR3 is 16 amino acids. Germline V gene sequence: CDR1 SQVTM, CDR2 ANQGSEA. The CDR3 DNA reads TGCAGCGTTGAAGATCTGGCAGGGGAGTACGGAAACACCATATATTTT. Protein product: CSVEDLAGEYGNTIYF. Drawing the rest from reference TRBV29-1 and TRBJ1-3, the complete variable domain is SAVISQKPSRDICQRGTSLTIQCQVDSQVTMMFWYRQQPGQSLTLIATANQGSEATYESGFVIDKFPISRPNLTFSTLTVSNMSPEDSSIYLCSVEDLAGEYGNTIYFGEGSWLTVV.

The gene calls are TRBV19 and TRBJ1-5; 7 bases are a match to TRBD1. The CDR3 spans 14 residues. The germline V gene encodes CDR1 LNHDA and CDR2 SQIVND (reference sequence). With 3 bases clipped from V and 5 bases from J, the junction kept 4 bases outside the gene matches. The CDR3 region is CASSIVTGDQPQHF. CDR3 in DNA: TGTGCCAGTAGTATCGTAACAGGGGATCAGCCCCAGCATTTT.

About this clone itself: The same CDR3 can be traced to other DNA sequences in this sample. The CDR3 DNA follows: TGTGCCAGCAGCTTAAGAGGTCAGCCCCAGCATTTT. The encoded protein is CASSLRGQPQHF. J is TRBJ1-5 and V is TRBV7-2; unclear D gene. Trimming removed 2 bases at V and 6 bases at J, with 5 bases between. The V gene's germline CDR1 is SGHTA and CDR2 FQGNSA. The CDR3 totals 12 residues.

This chain joins TRBV5-1 and TRBJ1-2, with D possibly matching TRBD1 (6 bases). The V end lost 0 bases, the J end lost 8 bases, and 11 bases lay between the germline ends. The CDR3 runs to 13 residues. The germline CDR1 and CDR2 sequences are SGHRS and YFSETQ. CDR3 loop: CASSLAGARGYTF. The CDR3 nucleotides are TGCGCCAGCAGCTTGGCAGGGGCTCGCGGCTACACCTTC.